This T cell receptor (beta chain) stems from a study of shared clonotypes between healthy human individuals. V dropped 5 bases and J dropped 6; count of bases not matched to a gene: 2. The CDR3 is 14 residues long. Looked up from germline, CDR1 is MNHEY and CDR2 is SVGAGI. Clones were sequenced by immunoSEQ multiplex PCR, and TCRdb holds only the in-frame ones, with some missing. Seen here are fewer than 150,000 clones, around two thirds observed once, and the top ten hold around 23%. Study donors comprised healthy, HIV-negative adults devoid of recent acute infection or vaccination. Sequences were obtained from memory CD8+ T cells sorted from blood. Subset of the sample: CD45RO+ cells pooled with CCR7-negative TemRA cells. V usage is TRBV6-5 and J usage is TRBJ2-2; 11 bases line up with TRBD1. This receptor was taken from a woman under 40 in good health. CDR3 residues: CASSPGQGAGELFF. DNA for the CDR3: TGTGCCAGCAGTCCGGGACAGGGGGCCGGGGAGCTGTTTTTT.